Sequencing of this T cell receptor (beta chain) was carried out in a study of blood T cell repertoires in COVID-19 (dated by TCRdb to about 2020). For context, the study as a whole: Samples covering the acute and convalescent phases of COVID-19 were provided by collaborators in the United States, Italy and Spain. A de-identified subject ID, COVID-19 status, age in years and sex were almost always included in the sample metadata. The material from the prospective study consisted of cDNA or gDNA derived from T cells, B-cell-depleted T cells, or PBMCs. The dataset comprised deeply sampled blood TCRbeta repertoires from subjects exposed to, actively infected with, or recovered from COVID-19. The repertoires were released in a freely available public database intended as a resource for research on the immune response to SARS-CoV-2. Where available, HLA class I and class II types were taken from metadata supplied by the sample provider and were not determined by assay-based typing. The samples were drawn from two sources: the first 160 participants of the ongoing ImmuneRACE study, and about 1,300 subjects contributed by 6 global collaborators.

In the prospective study, participants were roughly 18 to 89 years old, resided in fewer than 25 geographic areas of the United States, and were enrolled through a virtual design. In the prospective study, participants were assigned to cohorts based on the clinical history participants reported in a screening survey and a study questionnaire. Recovered participants in ImmuneRACE Cohort 3 were defined by two consecutive negative NP/OP PCR tests, clearance by a healthcare professional, or resolution of symptoms. Mobile phlebotomists in the prospective study collected whole blood, serum and a nasopharyngeal or oropharyngeal swab from every participant. Prospective study participants could optionally give additional blood draws and questionnaires over an approximately 2-month period. Before DNA extraction, blood samples from the prospective study were shipped at room temperature or frozen. TCRbeta CDR3 regions were amplified from genomic DNA using the immunoSEQ Assay, a bias-controlled multiplex PCR. As for the original processing: The number of nucleated cells in each sample was estimated from the amplification of reference gene primers within the assay. To quantify the absolute abundance of each unique TCRbeta CDR3 rearrangement, sequence reads were collapsed and filtered. For each sample, productive Simpson clonality was calculated as the square root of Simpson's diversity index across productive rearrangements. Entries here come from immuneACCESS through TCRdb and include only in-frame sequences with V and J called. Some clones fail to appear in such tables; in the studies checked, an unresolved V gene covers under half of the shortfall, and the cause of the remainder is unknown. The V and J calls and the clone size are those of that table, but D and trimming were determined from the DNA. The sample has about 500,000 clones on record, roughly 87% of them singletons. The ten top clones hold 0.7% of the sample.

Details on this clone: This clone's antigen is unknown. No qualities accompany the bases; no much larger clone lies one base away.

Study-wide findings and limitations: How much clinical and demographic metadata was included differed by source and by participant, and the metadata was provided uncurated.

The source material was PBMCs or T cells enriched from blood (not recorded which). The sequence came from a woman between 18 and 30 years old who had recovered from COVID-19.

The DNA sequence is as follows: TGCGCCAGCAGCACGGGGACTGGTGCGGGGGAAGCTTTCTTT. Its product reads: CASSTGTGAGEAFF. The sequence joins TRBV5-1 to TRBJ1-1; TRBD1 is possibly the D segment (5 matching bases). Relative to germline, V is 4 bases shorter and J is 8 bases shorter, with 18 bases between their ends. The CDR3 contains 14 residues, cysteine and phenylalanine counted. Only CDR3 DNA remains: 42 bases, in frame from the first base. The germline V gene sets CDR1 to SGHRS and CDR2 to YFSETQ.